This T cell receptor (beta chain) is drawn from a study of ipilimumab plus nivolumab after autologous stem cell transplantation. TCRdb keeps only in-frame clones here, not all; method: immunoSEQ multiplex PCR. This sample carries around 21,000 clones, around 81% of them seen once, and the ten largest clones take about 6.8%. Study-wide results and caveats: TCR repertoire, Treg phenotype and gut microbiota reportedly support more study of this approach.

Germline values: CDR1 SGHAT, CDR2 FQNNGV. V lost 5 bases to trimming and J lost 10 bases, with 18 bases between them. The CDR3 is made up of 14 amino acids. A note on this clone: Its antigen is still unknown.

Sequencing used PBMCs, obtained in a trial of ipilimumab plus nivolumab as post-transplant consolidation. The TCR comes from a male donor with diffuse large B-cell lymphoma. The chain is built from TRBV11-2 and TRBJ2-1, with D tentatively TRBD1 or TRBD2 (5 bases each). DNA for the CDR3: TGTGCCAGCAGCCCCCGGGACCCCTTTAGCGAGCAGTTCTTC. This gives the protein CASSPRDPFSEQFF.